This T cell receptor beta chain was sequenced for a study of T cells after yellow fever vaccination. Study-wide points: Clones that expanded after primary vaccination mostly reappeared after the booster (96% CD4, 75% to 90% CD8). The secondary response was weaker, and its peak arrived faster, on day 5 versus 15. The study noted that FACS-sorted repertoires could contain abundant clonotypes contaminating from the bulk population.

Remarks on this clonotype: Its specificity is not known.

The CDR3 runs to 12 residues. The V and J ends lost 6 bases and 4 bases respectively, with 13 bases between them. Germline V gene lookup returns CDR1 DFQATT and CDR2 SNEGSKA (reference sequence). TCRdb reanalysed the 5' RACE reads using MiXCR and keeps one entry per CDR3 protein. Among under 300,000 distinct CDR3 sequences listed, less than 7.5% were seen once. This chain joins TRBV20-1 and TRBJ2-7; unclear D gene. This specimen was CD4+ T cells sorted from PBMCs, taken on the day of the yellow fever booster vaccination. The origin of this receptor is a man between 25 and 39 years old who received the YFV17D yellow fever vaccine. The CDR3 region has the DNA TGCAGTGCAAAAAGAGCTGGTTACGAGCAGTACTTC. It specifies CSAKRAGYEQYF.